The rows below give T cell receptor beta chains drawn from one sample of a study of PD-1 blockade in classical Hodgkin lymphoma. Libraries were prepared by immunoSEQ multiplex PCR; TCRdb keeps only in-frame clonotypes and omits some of them. The sample lists 25,000 to 30,000 clones, under 85% occurring once. Sequences were derived from peripheral blood mononuclear cells (PBMCs), sampled before the second cycle of nivolumab. These receptor sequences come from a human donor with classical Hodgkin lymphoma. Each CDR3 is given with its conserved first and last residue. The D gene is left open where the match is weak. Only some rows state a clone size, as once, few, many or a class for expanded clones.

V gene,D gene,clone size,J gene,CDR3 DNA,CDR3 protein
TRBV7-3,-,-,TRBJ1-2,TGTGCCAGCAGCCTCTCCGGGCTAGGCTACACCTTC,CASSLSGLGYTF
TRBV4-2,TRBD2,few,TRBJ2-2,TGTGCCAGCAGCCAAGCATATCGGCGGAGCTTCGGGGAGGGCGGGGAGCTGTTTTTT,CASSQAYRRSFGEGGELFF
TRBV6-6,TRBD1,-,TRBJ1-3,TGTGCCAGCAGGACAGGGGATGGTGGAAACACCATATATTTT,CASRTGDGGNTIYF
TRBV7-8,-,-,TRBJ2-7,TGTGCCAGCAGCTTCCAGACAGAGTACGAGCAGTACTTC,CASSFQTEYEQYF
TRBV19,-,-,TRBJ1-5,TGTGCCAGTAGCATGGTCGACGGGAGCAATCAGCCCCAGCATTTT,CASSMVDGSNQPQHF
TRBV5-1,-,few,TRBJ2-7,TGCGCCAGCAGCTTACACTACGAGCAGTACTTC,CASSLHYEQYF
TRBV5-1,TRBD2,-,TRBJ2-3,TGCGCCAGCAGCTCTAACGGGGGGGCAGGCGATACGCAGTATTTT,CASSSNGGAGDTQYF
TRBV9,-,-,TRBJ1-1,TGTGCCAGCAGCGTAGGGGGTACGGGGACCCTGGGCACTGAAGCTTTCTTT,CASSVGGTGTLGTEAFF
TRBV11-1,TRBD1,-,TRBJ2-7,TGTGCCAGCAGCTTAGGGGACAGGGGTTACGAGCAGTACTTC,CASSLGDRGYEQYF
TRBV7-2,-,-,TRBJ2-2,TGTGCCAGCAGCCCGGCCGGTGGAGGCGGGGAGCTGTTTTTT,CASSPAGGGGELFF
TRBV7-3,-,-,TRBJ2-4,TGTGCCAGCAGCCCAGACCCCATCAGAGGGGACATTCAGTACTTC,CASSPDPIRGDIQYF
TRBV20-1,-,-,TRBJ2-7,TGCTCCGCCTACGAGCAGTACTTC,CSAYEQYF
TRBV2,-,-,TRBJ2-2,TGTGCCAGCAGTGTGGTAAGGCAGAACACCGGGGAGCTGTTTTTT,CASSVVRQNTGELFF
TRBV2,-,-,TRBJ1-2,TGTGCCAGCATTTGGGGCGAGGGACAAGGCTACACCTTC,CASIWGEGQGYTF
TRBV29-1,TRBD1,-,TRBJ1-2,TGCAGCGTTCCTAACAGGGGGACCTTTAACTATGGCTACACCTTC,CSVPNRGTFNYGYTF
TRBV30,-,few,TRBJ1-1,TGTGCCTGGACAGGGCTTGGGTCTGAAGCTTTCTTT,CAWTGLGSEAFF
TRBV7-3,TRBD1,-,TRBJ1-1,TGTGCCAGCAGCCCAGGACAGGGACCGGCTTTCTTT,CASSPGQGPAFF
TRBV19,-,-,TRBJ2-1,TGTGCCAGTAGGCAGGCCTCCCCTTCCGTCAATGAGCAGTTCTTC,CASRQASPSVNEQFF
TRBV11-3,-,-,TRBJ1-4,TGTGCCAGCAGCTTCGGACAGAATGAAAAACTGTTTTTT,CASSFGQNEKLFF
TRBV5-1,-,-,TRBJ2-2,TGCGCCAGCAGCCTAGGGGAGAGGACCGGGGAGCTGTTTTTT,CASSLGERTGELFF
TRBV5-6,TRBD1,-,TRBJ2-7,TGTGCCAGCAGCGCTGGATCGGGACAGGGGGCCTACGAGCAGTACTTC,CASSAGSGQGAYEQYF
TRBV11-2,TRBD1,few,TRBJ1-5,TGTGCCAGCAGCAACCGACAGGGGGCGATCAATCAGCCCCAGCATTTT,CASSNRQGAINQPQHF
TRBV5-8,TRBD1,-,TRBJ2-5,TGTGCCAGCAGCTCCTGGGACAGAAAAGAGACCCAGTACTTC,CASSSWDRKETQYF
TRBV28,-,-,TRBJ1-4,TGTGCCAGCAGTCAGCCGGATGGGACCATGGGCAATGAAAAACTGTTTTTT,CASSQPDGTMGNEKLFF
TRBV5-5,-,-,TRBJ2-7,TGTGCCAGCAGCTTGGCGGTTGGGCAGGCCTACGAGCAGTACTTC,CASSLAVGQAYEQYF
TRBV18,-,-,TRBJ2-1,TGTGCCAGCTCAACGACCCCGCCAGGTCACAATGAGCAGTTCTTC,CASSTTPPGHNEQFF
TRBV7-2,-,-,TRBJ1-5,TGTGCCAGCAGCTTACACGGTCAGCCCCAGCATTTT,CASSLHGQPQHF
TRBV5-1,TRBD1,-,TRBJ2-3,TGCGCCAGCAGCCAGGGACAGTTTGCAGATACGCAGTATTTT,CASSQGQFADTQYF
TRBV7-2,-,-,TRBJ2-1,TGTGCCAGCAGCTTAATGGCGGGGGCTTACAATGAGCAGTTCTTC,CASSLMAGAYNEQFF
TRBV19,-,-,TRBJ2-7,TGTGCCAGTAGTATAACCGGCGGATCCGAGCAGTACTTC,CASSITGGSEQYF
TRBV28,-,-,TRBJ2-5,TGTGCCAGCAGTCTCCCTGGCGTGACGGAGACCCGGTACTTC,CASSLPGVTETRYF
TRBV6-5,-,once,TRBJ1-6,TGTGCCAGCAGTTATGGGGCCGGGGTACCCCTCCACTTT,CASSYGAGVPLHF
TRBV6-5,-,-,TRBJ1-5,TGTGCCAGCAGTTACTCCAGCAATCAGCCCCAGCATTTT,CASSYSSNQPQHF
TRBV4-1,-,-,TRBJ2-6,TGCGCCAGCAGCCAAGATGCGGGATTCGCTGGGGCCAACGTCCTGACTTTC,CASSQDAGFAGANVLTF
TRBV7-3,-,-,TRBJ2-7,TGTGCCAGCAGCTTACAAGGGGCCGCGCAGTACTTC,CASSLQGAAQYF
TRBV19,-,-,TRBJ1-2,TGTGCCAGTCTTTCAGGGTTGGGGTTTGGCTACACCTTC,CASLSGLGFGYTF
TRBV7-8,TRBD2,-,TRBJ2-7,TGTGCCAGCAGCCCCCTCAGCGGGGGGCCTTACGAGCAGTACTTC,CASSPLSGGPYEQYF
TRBV10-3,TRBD1,-,TRBJ1-3,TGTGCCATCAGTGCCGACAGGGGCTCCTCTGGAAACACCATATATTTT,CAISADRGSSGNTIYF
TRBV5-4,-,-,TRBJ1-2,TGTGCCAGCAGCTTGCCAGGGGCGGTGGACTATGGCTACACCTTC,CASSLPGAVDYGYTF
TRBV25-1,TRBD1,few,TRBJ1-3,TGTGCCAGCAGGCCGGACAGGGCGGGTCACACCATATATTTT,CASRPDRAGHTIYF
TRBV6-5,TRBD2,-,TRBJ2-3,TGTGCCAGCAGTTACGGGTGGGGGGGGACAGATACGCAGTATTTT,CASSYGWGGTDTQYF
TRBV7-9,TRBD1,once,TRBJ2-1,TGTGCCAGCAGCTTAGGACAGGGGATATACAATGAGCAGTTCTTC,CASSLGQGIYNEQFF
TRBV29-1,-,-,TRBJ2-2,TGCAGCGTAACCCGAAGCGGACTTAACACCGGGGAGCTGTTTTTT,CSVTRSGLNTGELFF
TRBV5-4,TRBD2,-,TRBJ2-3,TGTGCCAGCAGCTTGGGACTAGCGGGGGGCGGCACAGATACGCAGTATTTT,CASSLGLAGGGTDTQYF
TRBV7-8,TRBD1,-,TRBJ1-6,TGTGCCAGCAGCTTATTAGGACAGGGTGATTCACCCCTCCACTTT,CASSLLGQGDSPLHF
TRBV4-3,TRBD1,-,TRBJ2-2,TGCGCCAGCAGCCCGCAGGGGGCCAACACCGGGGAGCTGTTTTTT,CASSPQGANTGELFF
TRBV27,TRBD2,-,TRBJ2-1,TGTGCCAGCAGTTCCATCGGGACTAGCGGGGGGAGGAGCTCCTACAATGAGCAGTTCTTC,CASSSIGTSGGRSSYNEQFF
TRBV18,TRBD2,-,TRBJ2-1,TGTGCCAGCTCACCCCCCATGAGTAGCGGGGGGCCCATCAATGAGCAGTTCTTC,CASSPPMSSGGPINEQFF
TRBV9,-,-,TRBJ2-1,TGTGCCAGCAGCGGGTGGGACAATGAGCAGTTCTTC,CASSGWDNEQFF
TRBV7-9,-,-,TRBJ2-1,TGTGCCAGCAGCACCGCCGGCCCAGAGCAGTTCTTC,CASSTAGPEQFF